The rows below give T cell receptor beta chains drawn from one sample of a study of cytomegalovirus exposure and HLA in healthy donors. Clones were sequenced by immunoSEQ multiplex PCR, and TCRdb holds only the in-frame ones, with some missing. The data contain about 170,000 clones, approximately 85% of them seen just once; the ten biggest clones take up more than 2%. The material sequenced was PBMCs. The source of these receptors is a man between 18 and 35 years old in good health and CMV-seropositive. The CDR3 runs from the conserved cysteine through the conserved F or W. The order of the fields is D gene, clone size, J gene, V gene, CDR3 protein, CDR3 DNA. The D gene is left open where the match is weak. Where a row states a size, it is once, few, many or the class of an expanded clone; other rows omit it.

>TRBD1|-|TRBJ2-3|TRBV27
CASTLSGTGPSDTQYF
TGTGCCAGCACTCTATCCGGGACAGGGCCTTCAGATACGCAGTATTTT
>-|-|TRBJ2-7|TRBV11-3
CASSLVSTGGEQYF
TGTGCCAGCAGCTTAGTATCGACAGGCGGCGAGCAGTACTTC
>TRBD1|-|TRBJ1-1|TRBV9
CASSVAPDRGQGNTEAFF
TGTGCCAGCAGCGTAGCTCCCGACAGGGGGCAGGGGAACACTGAAGCTTTCTTT
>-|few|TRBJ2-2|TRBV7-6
CASSLGQGGSTGELFF
TGTGCCAGCAGCTTAGGACAGGGAGGAAGTACCGGGGAGCTGTTTTTT
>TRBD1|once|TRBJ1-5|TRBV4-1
CASSRGVGQLNQPQHF
TGCGCCAGCAGCCGAGGGGTGGGACAGCTCAATCAGCCCCAGCATTTT
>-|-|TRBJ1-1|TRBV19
CASSRTGSSMNTEAFF
TGTGCCAGTAGTAGAACAGGGTCCTCTATGAACACTGAAGCTTTCTTT
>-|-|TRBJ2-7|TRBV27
CASSLAFRGWSSYEQYF
TGTGCCAGCTCCTTGGCTTTTAGGGGTTGGAGCTCCTACGAGCAGTACTTC
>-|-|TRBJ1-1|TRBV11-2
CASSYPGGGEAFF
TGTGCCAGCAGCTACCCGGGAGGGGGTGAAGCTTTCTTT
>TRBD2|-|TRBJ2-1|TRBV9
CASSPGLAGGVNEQFF
TGTGCCAGCAGCCCGGGACTAGCGGGGGGAGTCAATGAGCAGTTCTTC
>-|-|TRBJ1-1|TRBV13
CASSSLMNTEAFF
TGTGCCAGCAGCTCACTCATGAACACTGAAGCTTTCTTT
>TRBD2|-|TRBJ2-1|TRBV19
CASSSGSGGEYNEQFF
TGTGCCAGTAGTTCTGGATCGGGGGGTGAGTACAATGAGCAGTTCTTC
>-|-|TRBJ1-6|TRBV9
CASSVAGTGTLHF
TGTGCCAGCAGCGTAGCTGGTACAGGGACCCTCCACTTT
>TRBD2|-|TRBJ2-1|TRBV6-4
CASSDGSGGSTYNEQFF
TGTGCCAGCAGTGATGGTAGCGGGGGGTCAACCTACAATGAGCAGTTCTTC
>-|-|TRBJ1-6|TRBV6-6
CASSYTYDNSPLHF
TGTGCCAGCAGTTATACTTACGATAATTCACCCCTCCACTTT
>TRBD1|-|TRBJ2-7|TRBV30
CAWSPLGQAPYEQYF
TGTGCCTGGAGCCCTTTGGGACAGGCCCCCTACGAGCAGTACTTC
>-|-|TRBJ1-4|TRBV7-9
CASSSRQGNEKLFF
TGTGCCAGCAGCTCTCGGCAGGGGAATGAAAAACTGTTTTTT
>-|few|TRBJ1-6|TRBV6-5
CASSPRETSPLHF
TGTGCCAGCAGTCCCCGGGAAACATCACCCCTCCACTTT
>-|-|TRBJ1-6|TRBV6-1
CASSESRAAGSPLHF
TGTGCCAGCAGTGAATCTAGAGCTGCTGGTTCACCCCTCCACTTT
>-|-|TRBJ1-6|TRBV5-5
CASSDRFVLHF
TGTGCCAGCAGTGACAGGTTTGTCCTCCACTTT
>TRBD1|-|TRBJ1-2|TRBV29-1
CSVSGTVVGYTF
TGCAGCGTTTCCGGGACAGTCGTGGGCTACACCTTC
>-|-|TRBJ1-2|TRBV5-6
CASSLRGAGGYGYTF
TGTGCCAGCAGCTTGCGGGGGGCTGGGGGCTATGGCTACACATTC
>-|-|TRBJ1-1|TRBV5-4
CASQGQSNTEAFF
TGTGCCAGCCAGGGACAATCGAACACTGAAGCTTTCTTT
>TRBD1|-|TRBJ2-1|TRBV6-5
CASSSPGQGVNEQFF
TGTGCCAGCAGTTCTCCGGGACAGGGAGTGAATGAGCAGTTCTTC
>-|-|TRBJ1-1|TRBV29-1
CSVEDGGRRTEAFF
TGCAGCGTTGAAGACGGAGGGCGGAGAACTGAAGCTTTCTTT
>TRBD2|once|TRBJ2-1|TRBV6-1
CASSEVRGGGATNEQFF
TGTGCCAGCAGTGAAGTTCGGGGCGGGGGGGCAACAAATGAGCAGTTCTTC
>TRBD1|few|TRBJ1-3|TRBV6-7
CASSYSFLRDSRPDTIYF
TGTGCCAGCAGTTACTCTTTTCTCCGGGACAGCCGCCCTGACACCATATATTTT
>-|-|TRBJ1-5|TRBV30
CAWTQGSSSNQPQHF
TGTGCCTGGACCCAAGGGAGTTCTAGCAATCAGCCCCAGCATTTT
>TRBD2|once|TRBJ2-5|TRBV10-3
CAISESLLAGVETQYF
TGTGCCATCAGTGAGTCGTTGTTAGCGGGAGTGGAGACCCAGTACTTC
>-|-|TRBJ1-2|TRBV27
CASRSSGGRIHYGYTF
TGTGCCAGCAGGAGCTCGGGGGGACGGATCCACTATGGCTACACCTTC
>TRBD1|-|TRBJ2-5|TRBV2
CASRTGGSKYF
TGTGCCAGCAGGACAGGGGGGTCAAAGTACTTC
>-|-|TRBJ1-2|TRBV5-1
CASSSFRGEQGYGYTF
TGCGCCAGCAGCTCTTTTCGCGGGGAGCAGGGCTATGGCTACACCTTC
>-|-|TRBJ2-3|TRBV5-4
CASSLDANTQYF
TGTGCCAGCAGCTTGGATGCTAATACGCAGTATTTT
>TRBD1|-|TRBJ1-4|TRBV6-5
CASTVDRGQKLFF
TGTGCCAGCACCGTGGACAGGGGACAAAAACTGTTTTTT
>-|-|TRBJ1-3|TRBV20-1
CSAYDRNTIYF
TGCAGTGCGTATGACAGAAACACCATATATTTT
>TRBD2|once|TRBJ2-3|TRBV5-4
CASSPGLAGVRTDTQYF
TGTGCCAGCAGCCCGGGACTAGCGGGGGTCCGCACAGATACGCAGTATTTT
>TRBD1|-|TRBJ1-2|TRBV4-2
CASSQERWGQNYGYTF
TGTGCCAGCAGCCAAGAAAGATGGGGACAGAACTATGGCTACACCTTC
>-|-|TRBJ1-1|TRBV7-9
CASSPFRGTTEAFF
TGTGCCAGCAGCCCGTTCCGGGGGACCACTGAAGCTTTCTTT
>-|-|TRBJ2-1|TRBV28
CASSLVSSYNEQFF
TGTGCCAGCAGTTTAGTTTCTTCCTACAATGAGCAGTTCTTC
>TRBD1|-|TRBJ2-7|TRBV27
CASSSGQGSYEQYF
TGTGCCAGCAGTTCAGGACAGGGGTCCTACGAGCAGTACTTC
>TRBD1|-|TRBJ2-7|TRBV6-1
CASSAYRGPNYEQYF
TGTGCCAGCAGTGCCTACAGGGGGCCCAACTACGAGCAGTACTTC
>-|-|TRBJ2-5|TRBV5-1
CASARGPGTQETQYF
TGCGCCAGCGCGCGGGGCCCAGGGACGCAGGAGACCCAGTACTTC
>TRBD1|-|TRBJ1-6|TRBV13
CASSFRGGDSPLHF
TGTGCCAGCAGCTTTCGAGGGGGCGATTCACCCCTCCACTTT
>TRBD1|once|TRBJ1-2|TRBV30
CAWTAGDRENYGYTF
TGTGCCTGGACCGCTGGGGACAGGGAAAACTATGGCTACACCTTC
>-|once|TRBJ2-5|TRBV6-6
CASSYSGGPETQYF
TGTGCCAGCAGTTACTCGGGGGGGCCGGAGACCCAGTACTTC
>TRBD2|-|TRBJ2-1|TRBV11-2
CASSRVAGAPLDEQFF
TGTGCCAGCAGCAGAGTAGCGGGGGCCCCTCTCGATGAGCAGTTCTTC
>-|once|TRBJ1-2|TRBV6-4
CASSDSLWEGYTF
TGTGCCAGCAGTGACTCGCTTTGGGAGGGCTACACCTTC
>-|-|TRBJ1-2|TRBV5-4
CASSHAGTQGGYTF
TGTGCCAGCAGCCATGCCGGGACACAAGGTGGCTACACCTTC
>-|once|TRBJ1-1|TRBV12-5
CASGLVGGGFTEAFF
TGTGCTAGTGGTTTGGTAGGCGGGGGCTTCACTGAAGCTTTCTTT
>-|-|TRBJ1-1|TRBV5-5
CASSGQVEAFF
TGTGCCAGCAGCGGGCAGGTTGAAGCTTTCTTT
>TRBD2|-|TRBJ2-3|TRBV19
CASRPGLAGGPDTQYF
TGTGCCAGTAGACCGGGACTAGCGGGGGGGCCAGATACGCAGTATTTT
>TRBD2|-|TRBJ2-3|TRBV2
CASSLGVRAGGDTQYF
TGTGCCAGCAGTCTGGGGGTCCGGGCGGGGGGAGATACGCAGTATTTT
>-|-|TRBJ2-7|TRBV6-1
CASRVTSGPTYEQYF
TGTGCCAGCAGAGTGACCAGCGGGCCCACCTACGAGCAGTACTTC
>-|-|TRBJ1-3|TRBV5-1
CASSLVSFSGNTIYF
TGCGCCAGCAGCTTGGTTTCGTTCTCTGGAAACACCATATATTTT
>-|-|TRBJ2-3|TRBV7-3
CASSLTGPDTQYF
TGTGCCAGCAGCTTAACTGGGCCAGATACGCAGTATTTT
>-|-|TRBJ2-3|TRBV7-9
CASSLRGRGDTQYF
TGTGCCAGCAGCCTTCGGGGCCGGGGGGATACGCAGTATTTT